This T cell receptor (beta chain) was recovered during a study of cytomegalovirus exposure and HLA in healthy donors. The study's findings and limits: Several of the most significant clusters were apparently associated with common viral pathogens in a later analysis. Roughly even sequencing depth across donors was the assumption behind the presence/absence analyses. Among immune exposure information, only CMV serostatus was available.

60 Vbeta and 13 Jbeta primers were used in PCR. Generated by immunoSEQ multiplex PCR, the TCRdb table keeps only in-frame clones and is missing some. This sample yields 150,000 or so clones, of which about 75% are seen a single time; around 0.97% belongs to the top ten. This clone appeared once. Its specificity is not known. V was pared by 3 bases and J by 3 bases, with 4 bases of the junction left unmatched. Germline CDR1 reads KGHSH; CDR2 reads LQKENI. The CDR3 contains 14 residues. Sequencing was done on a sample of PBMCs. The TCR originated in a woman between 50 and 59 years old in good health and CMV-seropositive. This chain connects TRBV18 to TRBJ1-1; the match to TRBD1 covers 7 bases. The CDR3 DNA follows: TGTGCCAGCTCACCGAGACAGGGAGACACTGAAGCTTTCTTT. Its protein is CASSPRQGDTEAFF.